These 13 T cell receptor beta chains originate from one sample sequenced in a study of cytomegalovirus exposure and HLA in healthy donors (dated by TCRdb to about 2017). Libraries came from the immunoSEQ multiplex PCR assay. TCRdb took over this immuneACCESS table, retaining in-frame rearrangements with V and J assigned. Such tables are incomplete; in checked studies, under half of the missing clones stem from an unresolved V gene, and the remainder is unexplained. This sample lists some 180,000 clones; around nine tenths were detected once. Approximately 7.7% of the sample is taken by the ten largest. The material sequenced was PBMCs. These receptors were collected from a young man in good health and CMV-seropositive.

This chain connects TRBV27 to TRBJ1-1; possible D gene TRBD1, 5 bases. V was trimmed by 5 bases and J by 1 base, leaving 11 bases between them. Germline V CDR1 and CDR2: MNHEY, SMNVEV (reference sequence). This CDR3 has 14 residues. Here the CDR3 DNA reads TGTGCCAGCAGTAGGGGAGGGCCGAACACTGAAGCTTTCTTT. It encodes CASSRGGPNTEAFF.

J is TRBJ2-5 and V is TRBV7-3; 8 nucleotides line up with TRBD2. The CDR3 totals 15 residues. The junction had 3 bases not matched to a gene; V was cut back by 1 base and J by 2 bases. Germline V gives CDR1 SGHTA, CDR2 FQGTGA. Here the CDR3 reads CASSLIAGGQETQYF. CDR3 nucleotide sequence: TGTGCCAGCAGCTTAATTGCGGGGGGACAAGAGACCCAGTACTTC.

The chain recombines TRBV2 with TRBJ2-1; TRBD1 matches at 7 bases. The CDR3 is 14 residues long. The ends lost 6 bases at V and 16 bases at J; junction bases unmatched: 18. Germline values: CDR1 SNHLY, CDR2 FYNNEI. CDR3 DNA: TGTGCCAGCAGCCACGAGAGACAGGGTATTCCCCCATTCTTC. This codes for CASSHERQGIPPFF.

In its sample, this clone was seen a few times. The chain carries TRBV6-4 and TRBJ2-5; 8 bases are shared with TRBD2. Germline trimming cut 2 bases from V and 5 bases from J; bases unmatched to any gene: 7. This CDR3 is 15 amino acids long. Looked up from germline, CDR1 is MRHNA and CDR2 is SNTAGT. The CDR3 loop reads CASSDTGGAEETQYF. The CDR3, as DNA: TGTGCCAGCAGTGACACCGGGGGGGCGGAGGAGACCCAGTACTTC.

V usage is TRBV4-1 and J usage is TRBJ2-1, with TRBD1 matching over 9 bases. Germline V gene sequence: CDR1 MGHRA, CDR2 YSYEKL. Germline trimming cut 4 bases from V and 10 bases from J; bases unmatched to any gene: 11. The CDR3 has 15 amino acids. The CDR3 region is CASSLPGTGSGEQFF. For the CDR3, the DNA is TGCGCCAGCAGCCTTCCCGGGACAGGGTCTGGCGAGCAGTTCTTC.

The chain has TRBV6-5 and TRBJ2-7, with 8 bases matching TRBD1. The CDR3 sequence is 15 residues long. Unmatched junction bases numbered 9, after V lost 6 bases and J lost 2 bases. CDR1 is MNHEY and CDR2 is SVGAGI in the germline V gene. The CDR3 nucleotides are TGTGCCAGCAGACACGGACAGGGTCGGGCCTACGAGCAGTACTTC. This translates into CASRHGQGRAYEQYF.

This chain joins TRBV19 and TRBJ2-2; D is possibly TRBD1 (6 bases). Germline V gene lookup returns CDR1 LNHDA and CDR2 SQIVND (reference sequence). The length of the CDR3 is 12 residues. The V end was cut by 11 bases, the J end by 3 bases, with 10 bases between. CDR3 sequence (DNA): TGTGCCGGACAGACTTACACCGGGGAGCTGTTTTTT. Encoded protein: CAGQTYTGELFF. The full variable domain, in which reference TRBV19 and TRBJ2-2 provide the parts outside the CDR3, is DGGITQSPKYLFRKEGQNVTLSCEQNLNHDAMYWYRQDPGQGLRLIYYSQIVNDFQKGDIAEGYSVSREKKESFPLTVTSAQKNPTAFYLCAGQTYTGELFFGEGSRLTVL.

V and J are TRBV25-1 and TRBJ1-4; 7 nucleotides agree with TRBD1. Trimming removed 3 bases from V and 0 bases from J; junction bases left unmatched: 4. The CDR3 is 16 residues long. CDR1 and CDR2 from the germline V gene are MGHDK and SYGVNS. CDR3 loop: CASSEAGGATNEKLFF. In nucleotides, the CDR3 is TGTGCCAGCAGTGAGGCAGGGGGGGCAACTAATGAAAAACTGTTTTTT.

The chain uses TRBV5-4 and TRBJ1-5; D remains ambiguous. The CDR3 has 14 residues. Trimming removed 4 bases at V and 0 bases at J, with 8 bases between. Germline CDR1 SGHNT, CDR2 YYREEE (reference sequence). The CDR3 spells CASSIRYSNQPQHF. For the CDR3, the DNA is TGTGCCAGCAGCATCCGTTATAGCAATCAGCCCCAGCATTTT.

V usage is TRBV9 and J usage is TRBJ2-7; tentatively, D is TRBD1 or TRBD2 (5 bases each). The CDR3 loop spans 14 amino acids. Germline V gene sequence: CDR1 SGDLS, CDR2 YYNGEE. Trimming pared 4 bases from V and 0 bases from J, leaving 11 bases between. Here the CDR3 reads CASSPRGYSYEQYF. The CDR3 DNA reads as TGTGCCAGCAGCCCACGGGGCTACTCCTACGAGCAGTACTTC. Full variable domain (remainder filled in from reference TRBV9 and TRBJ2-7): DSGVTQTPKHLITATGQRVTLRCSPRSGDLSVYWYQQSLDQGLQFLIQYYNGEERAKGNILERFSAQQFPDLHSELNLSSLELGDSALYFCASSPRGYSYEQYFGPGTRLTVT.

This clone was picked up one time. The chain links TRBV27 to TRBJ2-3, with 10 positions matching TRBD2. CDR3 length equals 17 residues. The germline V gene encodes CDR1 MNHEY and CDR2 SMNVEV (reference sequence). J was trimmed by 2 bases and V by 3 bases; bases with no gene match: 8. CDR3 region: CASSFPGLAGATDTQYF. Written as DNA, the CDR3 is TGTGCCAGCAGTTTCCCGGGGCTAGCGGGAGCCACAGATACGCAGTATTTT.

V gene TRBV6-5 combines with J gene TRBJ2-7; 7 positions agree with TRBD1. This CDR3 has 15 residues. Germline V gives CDR1 MNHEY, CDR2 SVGAGI. The junction had 8 bases not matched to a gene; V was cut back by 6 bases and J by 0 bases. CDR3 nucleotides: TGTGCCAGCAGCTCCACAGGGGTCAGCTCCTACGAGCAGTACTTC. As protein: CASSSTGVSSYEQYF.

This sequence joins TRBV9 and TRBJ1-2; 7 nucleotides match TRBD1. CDR1 and CDR2 (germline): SGDLS, YYNGEE. Trimming removed 0 bases from V and 7 bases from J; junction bases left unmatched: 18. The CDR3 runs 18 residues. The CDR3: CASSVDVFDTGVLVGYTF. CDR3 nucleotides: TGTGCCAGCAGCGTAGACGTGTTCGACACAGGGGTCTTAGTTGGCTACACCTTC.